The next 6 T cell receptor beta chains were all read from a single sample in a study of T cells after yellow fever vaccination. TCRdb re-derived calls from the 5' RACE reads in MiXCR, one entry per CDR3 protein. The top ten clones hold more than 1% of a sample with about 220,000 distinct CDR3 sequences, around 6.7% of them seen once. Sequences were derived from CD4+ T cells sorted from PBMCs, sampled on the day of the yellow fever booster vaccination. Every receptor here comes from a man aged 30 to 39 who received the YFV17D yellow fever vaccine.

This clonotype was seen a handful of times. The chain uses TRBV7-6 and TRBJ2-7; 9 bases align to TRBD1. The CDR3 is 15 amino acids. V was pared by 4 bases and J by 6 bases, with 10 bases of the junction left unmatched. Germline V gene data show CDR1 as SGHVS and CDR2 as FNYEAQ. CDR3 DNA: TGTGCCAGCAGCTATACCGGGACAGGGAGGGGCGAGCAGTACTTC. It encodes CASSYTGTGRGEQYF.

This clonotype was seen only a few times. V usage is TRBV20-1 and J usage is TRBJ2-2; D unresolved. The germline CDR1 and CDR2 sequences are DFQATT and SNEGSKA (reference sequence). The CDR3 loop spans 12 amino acids. V was cut by 6 bases and J by 5 bases, with 10 bases left in between. The CDR3 loop reads CSAGSGTGELFF. The DNA for the CDR3 is TGCAGTGCGGGGTCCGGGACCGGGGAGCTGTTTTTT.

The chain is built from TRBV7-8 and TRBJ1-1; tentatively, D is TRBD1 (6 bases). This CDR3 is 14 amino acids long. The germline CDR1 and CDR2 sequences are SGHVS and FQNEAQ. Trimming pared 5 bases from V and 2 bases from J, leaving 12 bases between. CDR3 loop: CASSADRFNTEAFF. The CDR3 DNA is TGTGCCAGCAGCGCCGACAGGTTCAACACTGAAGCTTTCTTT. The complete variable domain, with remaining parts taken from reference TRBV7-8 and TRBJ1-1, reads GAGVSQSPRYKVAKRGQDVALRCDPISGHVSLFWYQQALGQGPEFLTYFQNEAQLDKSGLPSDRFFAERPEGSVSTLKIQRTQQEDSAVYLCASSADRFNTEAFFGQGTRLTVV.

This clonotype was counted only a few times. With a much larger clone just one base away, this may be a read error. The genes are TRBV20-1 and TRBJ1-4; 10 bases fit TRBD1. From germline, CDR1 is DFQATT and CDR2 SNEGSKA (reference sequence). This CDR3 is built from 17 residues. The CDR3, as DNA: TGCTGTGCTAGTCCAGCGACAGGGGGCTTAACTAATGAAAAACTGTTTTTT. It encodes CCASPATGGLTNEKLFF.

This clonotype was seen a few times. The chain is built from TRBV11-1 and TRBJ2-1; TRBD1 matches at 11 bases. CDR3 length: 15 amino acids. J was trimmed by 7 bases and V by 3 bases; bases with no gene match: 5. Looked up from germline, CDR1 is SGHAT and CDR2 is FQDESV (reference sequence). The CDR3 DNA follows: TGTGCCAGCAGCTTTACCGGGACAGGGGGTAATGAGCAGTTCTTC. It yields the protein CASSFTGTGGNEQFF.

This clonotype was found many times. The CDR3: CASSLSPFAGANVLTF. CDR3 coding DNA: TGTGCCAGCAGCTTAAGTCCGTTTGCTGGGGCCAACGTCCTGACTTTC. The chain combines TRBV7-3 with TRBJ2-6; no reliable D call. The V gene's germline CDR1 is SGHTA and CDR2 FQGTGA. The V gene lost 1 base and the J gene lost 2 bases, with 9 bases spanning the gap. The CDR3 extends over 16 amino acids.